Given below is one TCR beta chain in context. This sample is part of a study of blood T cell repertoires in COVID-19. On the study more broadly: Italy, Spain and the United States were the sources of the convalescent and acute COVID-19 samples.

Germline lookup yields CDR1 SGHNT and CDR2 YYREEE (reference sequence). The CDR3 runs 13 residues. V was shortened by 4 bases and J by 6 bases, with 13 bases between the two germline ends. The table came from immunoSEQ multiplex PCR; TCRdb's copy has only in-frame clones and leaves some out. Found here are fewer than 350,000 clones, about 90% of them singletons; the top ten hold roughly 1.9%. This TCR was recovered from a woman aged 25 to 39 who had recovered from COVID-19. Sequenced sample: peripheral blood. This chain connects TRBV5-4 to TRBJ1-1; maybe TRBD1 (6 bases). The CDR3 spells CASSTFRGSEAFF. DNA of the CDR3: TGTGCCAGCAGCACTTTCAGGGGCTCTGAAGCTTTCTTT.